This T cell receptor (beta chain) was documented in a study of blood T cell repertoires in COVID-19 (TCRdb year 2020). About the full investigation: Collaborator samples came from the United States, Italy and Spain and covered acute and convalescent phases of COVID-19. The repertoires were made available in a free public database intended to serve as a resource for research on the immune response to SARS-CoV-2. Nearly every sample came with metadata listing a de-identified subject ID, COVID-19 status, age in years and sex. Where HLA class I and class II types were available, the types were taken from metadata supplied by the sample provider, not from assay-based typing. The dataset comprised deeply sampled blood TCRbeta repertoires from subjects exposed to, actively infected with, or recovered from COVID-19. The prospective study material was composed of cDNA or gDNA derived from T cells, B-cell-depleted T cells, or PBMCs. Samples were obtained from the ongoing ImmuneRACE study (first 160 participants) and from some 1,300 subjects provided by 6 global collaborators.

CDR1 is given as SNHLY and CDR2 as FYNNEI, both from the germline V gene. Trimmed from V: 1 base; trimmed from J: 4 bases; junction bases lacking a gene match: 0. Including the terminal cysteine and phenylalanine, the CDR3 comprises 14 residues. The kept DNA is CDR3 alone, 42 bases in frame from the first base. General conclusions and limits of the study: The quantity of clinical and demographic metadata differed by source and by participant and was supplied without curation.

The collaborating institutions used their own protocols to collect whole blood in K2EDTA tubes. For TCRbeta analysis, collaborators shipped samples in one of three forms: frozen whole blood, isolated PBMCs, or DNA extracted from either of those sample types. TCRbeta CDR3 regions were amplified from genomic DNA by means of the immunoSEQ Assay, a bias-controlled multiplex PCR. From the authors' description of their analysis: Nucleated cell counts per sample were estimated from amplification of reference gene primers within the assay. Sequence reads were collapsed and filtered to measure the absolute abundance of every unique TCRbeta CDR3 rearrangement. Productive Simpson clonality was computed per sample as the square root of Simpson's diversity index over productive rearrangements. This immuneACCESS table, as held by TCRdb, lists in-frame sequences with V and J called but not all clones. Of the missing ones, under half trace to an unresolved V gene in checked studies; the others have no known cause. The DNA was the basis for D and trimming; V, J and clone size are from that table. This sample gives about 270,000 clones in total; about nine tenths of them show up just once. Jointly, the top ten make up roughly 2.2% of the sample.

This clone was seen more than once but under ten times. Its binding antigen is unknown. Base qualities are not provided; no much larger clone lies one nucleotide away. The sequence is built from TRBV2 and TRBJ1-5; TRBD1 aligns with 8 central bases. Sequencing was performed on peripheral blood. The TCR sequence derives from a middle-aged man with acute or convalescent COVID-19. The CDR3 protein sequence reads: CASSEGTGNQPQHF. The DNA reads TGTGCCAGCAGTGAAGGGACAGGGAATCAGCCCCAGCATTTT.